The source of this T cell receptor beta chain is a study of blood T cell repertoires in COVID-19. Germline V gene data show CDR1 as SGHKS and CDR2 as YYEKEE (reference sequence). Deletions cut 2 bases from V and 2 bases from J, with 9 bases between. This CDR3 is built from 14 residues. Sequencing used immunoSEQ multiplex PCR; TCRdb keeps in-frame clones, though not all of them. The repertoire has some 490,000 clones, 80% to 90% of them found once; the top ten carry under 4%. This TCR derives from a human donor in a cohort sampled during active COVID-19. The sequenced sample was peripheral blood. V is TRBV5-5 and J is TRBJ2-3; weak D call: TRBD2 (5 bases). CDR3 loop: CASSLSGSTDTQYF. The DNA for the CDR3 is TGTGCCAGCAGCTTAAGCGGATCCACAGATACGCAGTATTTT.